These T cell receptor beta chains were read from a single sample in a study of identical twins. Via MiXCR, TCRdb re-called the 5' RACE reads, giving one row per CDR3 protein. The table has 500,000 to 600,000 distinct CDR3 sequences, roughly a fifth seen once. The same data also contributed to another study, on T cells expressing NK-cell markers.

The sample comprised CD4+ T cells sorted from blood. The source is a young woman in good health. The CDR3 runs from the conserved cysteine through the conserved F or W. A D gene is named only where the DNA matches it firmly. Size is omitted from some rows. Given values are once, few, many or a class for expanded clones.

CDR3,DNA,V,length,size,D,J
CASSPGQGWLMDTQYF,TGTGCCAGCAGCCCGGGACAGGGATGGTTAATGGATACGCAGTATTTT,TRBV7-3,16,few,TRBD1,TRBJ2-3
CASSESPTNTDTQYF,TGCGCCAGCAGTGAGTCCCCCACCAACACAGATACGCAGTATTTT,TRBV10-1,15,few,NA,TRBJ2-3
CASRGTSGSFITGELFF,TGTGCCAGCAGGGGGACTAGCGGGAGTTTTATCACCGGGGAGCTGTTTTTT,TRBV6-2/TRBV6-3,17,NA,TRBD2,TRBJ2-2
CASSLTRGHNNEQFF,TGTGCCAGCAGCTTAACTCGGGGGCACAACAATGAGCAGTTCTTC,TRBV7-3,15,few,NA,TRBJ2-1
CASRPGLAKAKNIQYF,TGTGCCAGCAGGCCCGGACTAGCAAAAGCCAAAAACATTCAGTACTTC,TRBV6-1,16,NA,TRBD2,TRBJ2-4
CSAVRVYTGELFF,TGCAGTGCCGTTCGGGTTTACACCGGGGAGCTGTTTTTT,TRBV20-1,13,NA,NA,TRBJ2-2
CASSYASGYTF,TGTGCCAGCAGCTATGCTAGTGGCTACACCTTC,TRBV7-9,11,NA,NA,TRBJ1-2
CASSSTGQGGTEAFF,TGTGCCAGCAGCTCTACGGGACAGGGGGGCACTGAAGCTTTCTTT,TRBV5-5,15,few,TRBD1,TRBJ1-1
CASSSRGGIPSPDTQYF,TGCGCCAGCAGCTCTCGGGGAGGCATACCCTCCCCAGATACGCAGTATTTT,TRBV5-1,17,NA,NA,TRBJ2-3
CSVDQGQGLTYEQYF,TGCAGCGTTGATCAGGGACAGGGACTTACCTACGAGCAGTACTTC,TRBV29-1,15,NA,TRBD1,TRBJ2-7
CASSLQGGDTEAFF,TGTGCCAGCAGTTTGCAGGGGGGGGACACTGAAGCTTTCTTT,TRBV12-3/TRBV12-4,14,many,TRBD1,TRBJ1-1
CASRRDMSSYEQYF,TGTGCCAGCCGGCGTGACATGTCGTCCTACGAGCAGTACTTC,TRBV6-1,14,many,NA,TRBJ2-7
CASSLDHVGYNEQFF,TGTGCCAGCAGTTTAGACCATGTCGGTTACAATGAGCAGTTCTTC,TRBV6-5,15,NA,NA,TRBJ2-1
CSARAGTSGRTNTGELFF,TGCAGTGCTCGAGCCGGGACTAGCGGGCGTACGAACACCGGGGAGCTGTTTTTT,TRBV20-1,18,few,TRBD2,TRBJ2-2
CASSLDGRYQETQYF,TGTGCCAGCAGCTTAGACGGCCGGTACCAAGAGACCCAGTACTTC,TRBV7-9,15,NA,NA,TRBJ2-5
CSARRGGTGELFF,TGCAGTGCTCGGAGGGGAGGCACCGGGGAGCTGTTTTTT,TRBV20-1,13,NA,NA,TRBJ2-2
CASSPIPRGTYEAFF,TGTGCCAGCTCACCCATTCCACGCGGGACCTACGAAGCTTTCTTT,TRBV18,15,NA,NA,TRBJ1-1
CASSPYGAGVREEQFF,TGTGCCAGCAGCCCCTACGGGGCGGGAGTCAGGGAGGAGCAGTTCTTC,TRBV7-2,16,NA,TRBD2,TRBJ2-1
CASSKRGPSDTQYF,TGTGCCAGCAGTAAGCGGGGCCCTTCGGATACGCAGTATTTT,TRBV6-1,14,few,TRBD2,TRBJ2-3
CASSEEGVREQYF,TGTGCCAGCAGTGAGGAGGGAGTGAGGGAGCAGTACTTC,TRBV2,13,few,NA,TRBJ2-7
CASSPITGGNEQFF,TGCGCCAGCAGCCCAATCACAGGGGGCAATGAGCAGTTCTTC,TRBV5-1,14,few,TRBD1,TRBJ2-1
CASSVGTQSYEQYF,TGTGCCAGCAGCGTCGGGACTCAAAGTTACGAGCAGTACTTC,TRBV9,14,NA,NA,TRBJ2-7
CASRAGLANYEQYF,TGTGCCAGCAGAGCGGGACTAGCGAACTACGAGCAGTACTTC,TRBV3-1,14,few,TRBD2,TRBJ2-7
CSVEYVPDKVKVYEQYF,TGCAGCGTTGAATATGTTCCTGACAAGGTTAAGGTCTACGAGCAGTACTTC,TRBV29-1,17,few,NA,TRBJ2-7
CSARGGVVWEQYF,TGCAGTGCTAGGGGCGGGGTGGTCTGGGAGCAGTACTTC,TRBV20-1,13,NA,NA,TRBJ2-7
CATRADGGYQETQYF,TGTGCCACGCGGGCGGATGGCGGATACCAAGAGACCCAGTACTTC,TRBV10-3,15,NA,NA,TRBJ2-5
CASSYRGKNTEAFF,TGTGCCAGCAGTTACAGGGGGAAGAACACTGAAGCTTTCTTT,TRBV6-5,14,few,NA,TRBJ1-1
CASSPTDRPTF,TGTGCCAGCTCACCCACGGACAGGCCTACCTTC,TRBV18,11,NA,TRBD1,TRBJ1-2
CASSQDRASYNEQFF,TGTGCCAGCAGCCAGGACAGAGCCTCCTACAATGAGCAGTTCTTC,TRBV12-3/TRBV12-4,15,few,NA,TRBJ2-1
CSVAYQETQYF,TGCAGCGTTGCTTACCAAGAGACCCAGTACTTC,TRBV29-1,11,few,NA,TRBJ2-5
CATTSGTTYEQYF,TGTGCCACCACCTCCGGGACTACCTACGAGCAGTACTTC,TRBV15,13,NA,TRBD2,TRBJ2-7
CASSWAGGDTQYF,TGTGCCAGCAGTTGGGCGGGAGGGGATACGCAGTATTTT,TRBV7-9,13,NA,TRBD2,TRBJ2-3
CSGRVGQGEQYF,TGCAGTGGAAGGGTCGGACAGGGCGAGCAGTACTTC,TRBV20-1,12,few,TRBD1,TRBJ2-7
CSARDATWTGPTYEQYF,TGCAGTGCTAGAGATGCGACCTGGACAGGGCCAACCTACGAGCAGTACTTC,TRBV20-1,17,many,TRBD1,TRBJ2-7
CSARDWGRGDTQYF,TGCAGTGCTAGAGATTGGGGCAGGGGCGATACGCAGTATTTT,TRBV20-1,14,few,NA,TRBJ2-3
CSARVPGPSEQYF,TGCAGTGCTAGAGTTCCAGGTCCCTCCGAGCAGTACTTC,TRBV20-1,13,NA,NA,TRBJ2-7
CASSPSRAGGYTF,TGTGCCAGCAGCCCCAGTAGGGCAGGAGGCTACACCTTC,TRBV12-3/TRBV12-4,13,few,NA,TRBJ1-2
CASSLGDYNEQFF,TGCGCCAGCAGCTTGGGGGATTACAATGAGCAGTTCTTC,TRBV5-1,13,few,NA,TRBJ2-1
CASSPGFSGSFYNEQFF,TGTGCCAGCAGCCCTGGATTTTCGGGGAGTTTTTACAATGAGCAGTTCTTC,TRBV7-9,17,NA,NA,TRBJ2-1
CSVEDPPSPLHF,TGCAGCGTTGAAGATCCCCCATCACCCCTCCACTTT,TRBV29-1,12,few,NA,TRBJ1-6
CASSLGTGVNQPQHF,TGTGCCAGCAGCTTGGGGACAGGGGTAAATCAGCCCCAGCATTTT,TRBV5-6,15,NA,TRBD1,TRBJ1-5
CATHREWDTGELFF,TGTGCCACCCACCGTGAATGGGACACCGGGGAGCTGTTTTTT,TRBV6-1,14,few,NA,TRBJ2-2
CSARRGGAREGRANIQYF,TGCAGTGCTCGTAGAGGGGGGGCCAGGGAAGGTCGGGCAAACATTCAGTACTTC,TRBV20-1,18,NA,NA,TRBJ2-4
CASSEFGGSGTEAFF,TGTGCCAGCAGTGAATTTGGGGGCTCGGGGACTGAAGCTTTCTTT,TRBV25-1,15,NA,NA,TRBJ1-1
CASSLNSYTDTQYF,TGTGCCAGCAGCTTGAACAGCTACACAGATACGCAGTATTTT,TRBV5-6,14,NA,NA,TRBJ2-3
CASSVRVALGDTQYF,TGTGCCAGCAGCGTTAGGGTGGCCCTCGGAGATACGCAGTATTTT,TRBV9,15,NA,NA,TRBJ2-3